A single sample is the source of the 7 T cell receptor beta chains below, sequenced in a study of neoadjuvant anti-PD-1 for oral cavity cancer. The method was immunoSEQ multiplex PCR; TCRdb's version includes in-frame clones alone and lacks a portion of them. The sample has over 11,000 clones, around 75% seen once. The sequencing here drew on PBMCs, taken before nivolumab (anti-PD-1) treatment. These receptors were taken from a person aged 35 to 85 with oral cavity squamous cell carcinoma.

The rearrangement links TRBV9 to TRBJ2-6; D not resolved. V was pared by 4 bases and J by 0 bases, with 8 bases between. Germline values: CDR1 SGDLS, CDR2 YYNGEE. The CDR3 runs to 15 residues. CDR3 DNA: TGTGCCAGCAGCCCTAGGATCTCTGGGGCCAACGTCCTGACTTTC. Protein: CASSPRISGANVLTF.

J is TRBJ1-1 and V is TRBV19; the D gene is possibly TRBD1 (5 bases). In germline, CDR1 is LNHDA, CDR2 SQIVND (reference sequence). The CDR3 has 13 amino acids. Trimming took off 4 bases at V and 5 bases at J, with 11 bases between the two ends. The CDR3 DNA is TGTGCCAGTAGTACGTCCAGGGCAACTGAAGCTTTCTTT. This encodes CASSTSRATEAFF.

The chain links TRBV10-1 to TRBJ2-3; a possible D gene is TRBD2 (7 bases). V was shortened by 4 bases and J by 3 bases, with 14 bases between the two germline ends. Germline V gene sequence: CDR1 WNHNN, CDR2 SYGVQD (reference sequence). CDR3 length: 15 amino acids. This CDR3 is CASSVQKGGTDTQYF. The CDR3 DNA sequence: TGCGCCAGCAGTGTTCAGAAGGGGGGGACAGATACGCAGTATTTT.

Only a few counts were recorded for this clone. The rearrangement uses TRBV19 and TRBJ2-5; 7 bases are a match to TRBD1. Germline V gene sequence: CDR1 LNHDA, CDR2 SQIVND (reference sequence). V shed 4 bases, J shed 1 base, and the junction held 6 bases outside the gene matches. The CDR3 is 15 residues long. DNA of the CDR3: TGTGCCAGTAGTACTCCCAGGGGGTTCCAAGAGACCCAGTACTTC. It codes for CASSTPRGFQETQYF.

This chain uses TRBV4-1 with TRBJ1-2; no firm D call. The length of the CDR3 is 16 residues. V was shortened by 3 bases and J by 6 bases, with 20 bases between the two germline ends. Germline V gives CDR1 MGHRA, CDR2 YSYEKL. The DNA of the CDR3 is TGCGCCAGCAGCCACCCATTGTTGAGGGTGGGAGATGGCTACACCTTC. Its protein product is CASSHPLLRVGDGYTF.

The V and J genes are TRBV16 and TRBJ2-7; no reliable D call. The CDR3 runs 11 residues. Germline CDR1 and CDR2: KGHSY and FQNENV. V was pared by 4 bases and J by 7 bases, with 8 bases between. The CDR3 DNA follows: TGTGCCAGCAGCCCTTCGTTTGAGCAGTACTTC. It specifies CASSPSFEQYF.

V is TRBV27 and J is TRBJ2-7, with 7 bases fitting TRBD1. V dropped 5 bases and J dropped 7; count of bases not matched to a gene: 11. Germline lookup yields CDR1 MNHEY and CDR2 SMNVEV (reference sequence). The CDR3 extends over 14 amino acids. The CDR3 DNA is TGTGCCAGCAGTGTAAACAGGGGTCTCATGGAGCAGTACTTC. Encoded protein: CASSVNRGLMEQYF.